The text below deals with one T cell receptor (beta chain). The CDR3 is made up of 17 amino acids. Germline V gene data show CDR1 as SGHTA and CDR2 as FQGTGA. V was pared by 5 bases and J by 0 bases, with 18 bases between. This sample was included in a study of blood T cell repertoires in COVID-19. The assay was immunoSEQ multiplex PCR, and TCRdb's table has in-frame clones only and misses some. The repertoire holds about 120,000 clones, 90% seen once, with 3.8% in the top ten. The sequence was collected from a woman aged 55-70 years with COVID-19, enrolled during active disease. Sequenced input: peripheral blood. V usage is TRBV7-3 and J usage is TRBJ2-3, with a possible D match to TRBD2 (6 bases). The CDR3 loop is CASSTGRDWTSTDTQYF. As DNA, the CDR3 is TGTGCCAGCAGCACTGGTAGGGACTGGACTAGCACAGATACGCAGTATTTT.